This TCR beta chain was profiled in a study of T cell clusters in autoimmune cytopenias. Study-level findings and limits: TRB repertoire shifts in secondary cytopenia and chronic lymphocytic leukemia mostly reflected lymphoma, not autoimmunity. No cluster-lack signature appeared between secondary cytopenia and chronic lymphocytic leukemia patients, apparently due to lymphoma masking.

As regards this clonotype: Its antigen is unidentified.

TRB was amplified from around 0.25 ug of peripheral blood genomic DNA per sample. One tube held mixed TRB-A and TRB-B primer pools for touch-down PCR. TCRdb reanalyzed the multiplex PCR reads, giving one entry per CDR3 protein sequence and no DNA. Its table lists about 9,500 distinct CDR3 sequences. This CDR3 contains 17 residues. Germline V CDR1 and CDR2: MNHNS, SASEGT. The chain combines TRBV6-1 with TRBJ1-5; the TCRdb call, TRBD1, lacks DNA for checking. The TCR comes from a human donor with an autoimmune cytopenia or autoimmune hepatitis (not recorded which). The specimen sequenced was peripheral blood. The CDR3 loop is CASSGRDSLYSNQPQHF.